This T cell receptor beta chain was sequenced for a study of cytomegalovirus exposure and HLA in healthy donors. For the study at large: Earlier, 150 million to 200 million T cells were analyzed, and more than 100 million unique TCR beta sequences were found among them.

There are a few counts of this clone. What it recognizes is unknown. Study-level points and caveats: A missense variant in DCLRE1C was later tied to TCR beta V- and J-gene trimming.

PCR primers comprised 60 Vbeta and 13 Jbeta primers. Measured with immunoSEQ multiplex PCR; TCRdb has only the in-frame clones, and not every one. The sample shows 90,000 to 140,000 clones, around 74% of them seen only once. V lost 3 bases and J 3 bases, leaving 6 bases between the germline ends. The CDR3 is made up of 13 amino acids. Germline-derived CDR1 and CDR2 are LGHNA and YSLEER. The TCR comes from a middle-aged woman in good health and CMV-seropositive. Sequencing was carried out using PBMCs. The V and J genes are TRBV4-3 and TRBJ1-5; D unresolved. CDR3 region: CASSQGYNQPQHF. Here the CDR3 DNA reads TGCGCCAGCAGCCAGGGCTACAATCAGCCCCAGCATTTT.